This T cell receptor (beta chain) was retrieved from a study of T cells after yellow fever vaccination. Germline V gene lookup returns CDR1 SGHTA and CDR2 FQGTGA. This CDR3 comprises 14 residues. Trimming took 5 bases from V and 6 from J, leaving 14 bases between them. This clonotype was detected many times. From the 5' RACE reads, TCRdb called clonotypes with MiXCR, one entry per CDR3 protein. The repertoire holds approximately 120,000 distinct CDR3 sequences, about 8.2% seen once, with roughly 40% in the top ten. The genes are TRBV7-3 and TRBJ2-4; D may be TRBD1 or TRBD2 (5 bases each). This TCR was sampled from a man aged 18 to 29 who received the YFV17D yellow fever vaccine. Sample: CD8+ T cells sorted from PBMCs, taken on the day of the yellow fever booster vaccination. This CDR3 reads CASSPGDGLNIQYF. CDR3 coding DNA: TGTGCCAGCAGCCCCGGGGACGGCCTAAACATTCAGTACTTC. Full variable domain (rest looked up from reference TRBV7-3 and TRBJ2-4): GAGVSQTPSNKVTEKGKYVELRCDPISGHTALYWYRQSLGQGPEFLIYFQGTGAADDSGLPNDRFFAVRPEGSVSTLKIQRTERGDSAVYLCASSPGDGLNIQYFGAGTRLSVL.